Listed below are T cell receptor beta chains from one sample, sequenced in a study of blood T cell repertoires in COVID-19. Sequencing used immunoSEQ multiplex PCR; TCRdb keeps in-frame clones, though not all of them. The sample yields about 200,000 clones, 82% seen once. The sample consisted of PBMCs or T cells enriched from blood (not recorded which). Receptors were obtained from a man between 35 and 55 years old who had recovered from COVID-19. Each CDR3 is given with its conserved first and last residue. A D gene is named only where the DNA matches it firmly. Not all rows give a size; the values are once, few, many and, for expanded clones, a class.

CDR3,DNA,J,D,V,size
CASSPRTGGRNTEAFF,TGCGCCAGCAGCCCTCGGACAGGGGGCCGGAACACTGAAGCTTTCTTT,TRBJ1-1,TRBD1,TRBV5-1,NA
CASSPGQRNTIYF,TGTGCCAGCAGCCCGGGACAACGAAACACCATATATTTT,TRBJ1-3,NA,TRBV6-5,NA
CASSADRGQPQHF,TGTGCCAGCAGCGCCGACAGGGGTCAGCCCCAGCATTTT,TRBJ1-5,TRBD1,TRBV7-2,few
CASSSPFDRGHTEAFF,TGCGCCAGCAGCTCCCCCTTCGACAGGGGGCACACTGAAGCTTTCTTT,TRBJ1-1,TRBD1,TRBV4-1,once
CASSPQPGGVSNTGELFF,TGTGCCAGCAGCCCTCAACCAGGGGGTGTTTCGAACACCGGGGAGCTGTTTTTT,TRBJ2-2,TRBD1,TRBV13,NA
CASSVVSGSTGELFF,TGTGCCAGCAGCGTAGTGAGCGGGAGTACCGGGGAGCTGTTTTTT,TRBJ2-2,TRBD2,TRBV9,NA
CATSDPAGAQNEQFF,TGTGCCACCAGTGACCCAGCGGGAGCTCAAAATGAGCAGTTCTTC,TRBJ2-1,TRBD2,TRBV24-1,NA
CSGGHLNEKLFF,TGCAGCGGGGGACATCTTAATGAAAAACTGTTTTTT,TRBJ1-4,NA,TRBV29-1,NA
CASSQDGQGKSELFF,TGTGCCAGCAGCCAAGATGGACAGGGGAAAAGTGAACTGTTTTTT,TRBJ1-4,TRBD1,TRBV3-1/TRBV3-2,few
CATSAGEGYGYTF,TGTGCCACCAGTGCAGGGGAGGGCTATGGCTACACCTTC,TRBJ1-2,NA,TRBV24-1,few
CSASTEVNTEAFF,TGCAGCGCATCTACCGAAGTCAACACTGAAGCTTTCTTT,TRBJ1-1,NA,TRBV29-1,NA
CASSYRGEQPQHF,TGTGCCAGCAGCTACAGGGGGGAACAGCCCCAGCATTTT,TRBJ1-5,TRBD1,TRBV7-2,NA
CASRGGYNSPLHF,TGTGCCAGCAGGGGGGGCTATAATTCACCCCTCCACTTT,TRBJ1-6,NA,TRBV6-5,NA
CASSFPTRGYGYTF,TGTGCCAGCAGTTTCCCAACTCGGGGCTATGGCTACACCTTC,TRBJ1-2,NA,TRBV28,NA
CASSPQTGVDQPQHF,TGTGCCAGCAGCCCCCAGACAGGGGTGGATCAGCCCCAGCATTTT,TRBJ1-5,TRBD1,TRBV7-2,few
CASSYARGGKDYEQYF,TGTGCCAGCAGTTACGCCCGGGGAGGGAAAGACTACGAGCAGTACTTC,TRBJ2-7,TRBD2,TRBV6-5,NA
CASSLSGGTTEAFF,TGTGCCAGCAGCCTATCGGGGGGGACCACTGAAGCTTTCTTT,TRBJ1-1,NA,TRBV3-1/TRBV3-2,NA
CASSRTVETEAFF,TGTGCCAGCTCCCGGACTGTGGAAACTGAAGCTTTCTTT,TRBJ1-1,NA,TRBV18,few
CASSPLSDTQYF,TGTGCCAGCAGCCCTCTCTCAGATACGCAGTATTTT,TRBJ2-3,NA,TRBV14,NA
CASSLGSGVINEQFF,TGTGCCAGCAGCTTAGGGAGCGGGGTTATCAATGAGCAGTTCTTC,TRBJ2-1,TRBD2,TRBV7-8,NA
CASRGPVGEQPQHF,TGTGCCAGCAGGGGGCCCGTAGGAGAACAGCCCCAGCATTTT,TRBJ1-5,NA,TRBV2,NA
CASRRERSYNSPLHF,TGTGCCAGCAGACGGGAACGCTCCTATAATTCACCCCTCCACTTT,TRBJ1-6,NA,TRBV6-5,NA
CASSLERREQFF,TGTGCCAGCAGCCTGGAGAGGCGCGAGCAGTTCTTC,TRBJ2-1,NA,TRBV3-1/TRBV3-2,NA